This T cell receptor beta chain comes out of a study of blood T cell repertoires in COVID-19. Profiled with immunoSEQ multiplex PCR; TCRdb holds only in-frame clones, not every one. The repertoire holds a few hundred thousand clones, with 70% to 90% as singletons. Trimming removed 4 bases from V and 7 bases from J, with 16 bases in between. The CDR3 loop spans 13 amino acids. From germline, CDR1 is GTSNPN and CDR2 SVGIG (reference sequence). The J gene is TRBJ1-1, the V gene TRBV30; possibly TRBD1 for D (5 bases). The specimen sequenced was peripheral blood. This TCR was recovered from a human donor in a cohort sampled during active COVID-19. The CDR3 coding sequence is TGTGCCTGGATGGGGCGAAGGAGGGTTGAAGCTTTCTTT. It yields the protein CAWMGRRRVEAFF.